These 8 T cell receptor beta chains came from one sample sequenced in a study of molecular identifiers for immune sequencing clone quantification. TCRdb reprocessed the PCR reads via MiXCR and lists one record per CDR3 protein. Counted here are approximately 630,000 distinct CDR3 sequences, around 25% occurring once; the ten biggest clones make up 0.75% to 0.8%. The sample taken for sequencing was naive CD8+ T cells from blood, with Jurkat cell RNA spiked in. Regarding subset: FACS-sorted CD8+CD4-CCR7+CD45RA+ naive T cells. The receptors were sampled from a human donor in good health. Some libraries in this study had Jurkat cell RNA spiked in.

This clonotype appeared a few times. The chain employs TRBV19 and TRBJ2-3; D unresolved. The V gene lost 1 base and the J gene lost 10 bases, with 12 bases spanning the gap. The CDR3 extends over 13 amino acids. CDR1 and CDR2 from the germline V gene are LNHDA and SQIVND (reference sequence). CDR3 DNA sequence: TGTGCCAGTAGTATAGGCGCCGGGTGGTCGCAGTATTTT. This sequence encodes CASSIGAGWSQYF.

This clonotype occurred a few times. The chain joins TRBV13 to TRBJ1-1; D is unresolved. Germline assignment: CDR1 PRHDT and CDR2 FYEKMQ (reference sequence). V lost 5 bases to trimming and J lost 6 bases, with 16 bases between them. The CDR3 consists of 14 residues. DNA for the CDR3: TGTGCCAGCAGCCCCGGGCTTGTGGCGTCTGAAGCTTTCTTT. As protein: CASSPGLVASEAFF.

This clonotype came up many times. The chain has TRBV29-1 and TRBJ1-1, with D hard to call. The V gene's germline CDR1 is SQVTM and CDR2 ANQGSEA. The CDR3 is 11 amino acids. V was clipped by 5 bases and J by 2 bases, with 6 bases between them. The DNA for the CDR3 is TGCAGCGTTCTAGAAAACACTGAAGCTTTCTTT. This gives the protein CSVLENTEAFF. Filled out from reference TRBV29-1 and TRBJ1-1, the complete variable domain reads SAVISQKPSRDICQRGTSLTIQCQVDSQVTMMFWYRQQPGQSLTLIATANQGSEATYESGFVIDKFPISRPNLTFSTLTVSNMSPEDSSIYLCSVLENTEAFFGQGTRLTVV.

This clonotype was observed a few times. The chain links TRBV19 to TRBJ2-7; D may be TRBD2 (5 bases). With 3 bases removed from V and 1 base from J, the gap between germline ends came to 10 bases. Germline V lookup: CDR1 LNHDA, CDR2 SQIVND (reference sequence). The CDR3 extends over 14 amino acids. DNA of the CDR3: TGTGCCAGTAGTATGAGCGGAGGATCCTACGAGCAGTACTTC. Translating it yields CASSMSGGSYEQYF.

Of note for this clonotype: A much bigger clone sits one base away, suggesting this may be a read error. The V call is TRBV19, the J call TRBJ2-2; a weak D match, TRBD2 (5 bases). The germline V gene has CDR1 LNHDA and CDR2 SQIVND (reference sequence). There are 12 residues in the CDR3. The CDR3 DNA reads TGTGCCACCCGAGAGTGGACCGGGGAGCCGTTTTTT. As protein: CATREWTGEPFF.

The V gene is TRBV19, the J gene TRBJ1-5; D gene unclear. The germline CDR1 and CDR2 sequences are LNHDA and SQIVND (reference sequence). The CDR3 is 17 amino acids. The V end lost 2 bases, the J end lost 2 bases, and 16 bases lay between the germline ends. CDR3 DNA sequence: TGTGCCAGTAGTATAAATCACAGTTGGATCCGCAATCAGCCCCAGCATTTT. Encoded protein: CASSINHSWIRNQPQHF.

This chain uses TRBV12-3 or TRBV12-4 with TRBJ2-7; no firm D call. The germline V and J ends were trimmed by 3 bases and 2 bases, with 5 bases remaining between them. The CDR3 spans 12 residues. The CDR3 DNA reads as TGTGCCAGCAGTTTTACGACCTACGAGCAGTACTTC. This sequence encodes CASSFTTYEQYF.

As to this clonotype: A much larger clone is a single base away; this may be a read error. V gene TRBV6-5 combines with J gene TRBJ1-4; TRBD1 might be the D (6 bases). This CDR3 comprises 15 residues. Germline V gene sequence: CDR1 MNHEY, CDR2 SVGAGI. The CDR3 sequence is CASSATGTSTEKLVF. For the CDR3, the DNA is TGTGCCAGCAGTGCTACCGGGACATCAACTGAAAAACTGGTTTTT.